Presented here are 18 T cell receptor beta chains from one specimen sequenced in a study of chemoradiotherapy in HPV16-positive cancers. Repertoires were generated with immunoSEQ multiplex PCR, while TCRdb's copy carries only in-frame clones and drops some. The sample has 7,000 or so clones; roughly 89% are singletons. The source material was tumor tissue, sampled from a patient who underwent chemoradiotherapy. The receptors were sampled from a human donor with HPV-associated anogenital cancer.

J is TRBJ1-5 and V is TRBV6-1; D might be TRBD1 (5 bases). V lost 7 bases to trimming and J lost 6 bases, with 13 bases between them. Germline-derived CDR1 and CDR2 are MNHNS and SASEGT. The CDR3 runs 13 residues. In DNA form, the CDR3 reads TGTGCCAGCACGGGGGAGGTTACTCAGCCCCAGCATTTT. Protein sequence: CASTGEVTQPQHF.

The rearrangement uses TRBV11-2 and TRBJ2-3, with D unclear. The CDR3 length is 17 residues. V was pared by 5 bases and J by 6 bases, with 24 bases between. Germline V gives CDR1 SGHAT, CDR2 FQNNGV. CDR3 loop: CASSEPSAGTYADTQYF. DNA for the CDR3: TGTGCCAGCAGCGAGCCTTCGGCAGGAACCTACGCTGATACGCAGTATTTT.

The CDR3 here is CASSQDAAGVPGELFF. The CDR3 coding sequence is TGCGCCAGCAGCCAAGATGCAGCGGGAGTTCCCGGGGAGCTGTTTTTT. The rearrangement joins TRBV4-3 to TRBJ2-2; TRBD2 agrees at 8 bases. Germline-derived CDR1 and CDR2 are LGHNA and YSLEER. Trimming took 0 bases from V and 6 from J; bases not matched to a gene: 6. The CDR3 contains 16 residues.

A few counts support this clone. This chain uses TRBV9 with TRBJ1-2; TRBD1 matches at 8 bases. The CDR3 extends over 13 amino acids. From germline, CDR1 is SGDLS and CDR2 YYNGEE. Trimming removed 7 bases from V and 4 bases from J; junction bases left unmatched: 6. Written as DNA, the CDR3 is TGTGCCAGCGGTACAGGGGGATCCTATGGCTACACCTTC. Translated, it gives CASGTGGSYGYTF.

The chain joins TRBV7-2 to TRBJ1-2; D gene unclear. With 2 bases removed from V and 10 bases from J, the gap between germline ends came to 17 bases. Germline CDR1 SGHTA, CDR2 FQGNSA. The CDR3 is made up of 14 amino acids. The CDR3 DNA sequence: TGTGCCAGCAGCTTAAATGCGGGAGCGGCGGACTACACCTTC. Amino acid sequence: CASSLNAGAADYTF.

The rearrangement joins TRBV30 to TRBJ2-3; TRBD1 or TRBD2 may be the D gene (5 bases each). V was pared by 2 bases and J by 6 bases, with 21 bases between. Germline V lookup: CDR1 GTSNPN, CDR2 SVGIG (reference sequence). This CDR3 contains 16 residues. The CDR3 coding sequence is TGTGCCTGGAGTTGGAATCTCGACGGGGCGCCGGATACGCAGTATTTT. It codes for CAWSWNLDGAPDTQYF.

The rearrangement joins TRBV30 to TRBJ1-1; tentatively, D is TRBD1 (6 bases). CDR3 size: 13 residues. V was cut by 2 bases and J by 4 bases, with 11 bases left in between. Germline lookup yields CDR1 GTSNPN and CDR2 SVGIG (reference sequence). This chain's CDR3 is CAWSLQGGTEAFF. The CDR3 bases are TGTGCCTGGAGTCTACAGGGAGGCACTGAAGCTTTCTTT.

This clone was counted a few times. The DNA of the CDR3 is TGTGCCAGCTTCGATAGCGGGAGAGCAGATACGCAGTATTTT. It encodes CASFDSGRADTQYF. The chain couples TRBV18 to TRBJ2-3; 9 positions match TRBD2. CDR3 length: 14 residues. J was trimmed by 4 bases and V by 7 bases; bases with no gene match: 6. Looked up from germline, CDR1 is KGHSH and CDR2 is LQKENI.

J is TRBJ2-7 and V is TRBV12-5, with 7 bases that match TRBD2. V lost 10 bases, J lost 2 bases, and 8 bases stayed unmatched. This CDR3 region has 13 residues. Germline lookup yields CDR1 LGHNT and CDR2 FRNRAP. CDR3 protein: CATSGGSTYEQYF. DNA of the CDR3: TGTGCTACGTCTGGCGGGAGCACCTACGAGCAGTACTTC.

This chain uses TRBV6-1 with TRBJ1-6; D not certain. Looked up from germline, CDR1 is MNHNS and CDR2 is SASEGT. V was cut by 2 bases and J by 14 bases, with 13 bases left in between. This CDR3 has 13 residues. The CDR3 loop is CASSERYMGTLHF. The CDR3 coding sequence is TGTGCCAGCAGTGAACGCTACATGGGGACCCTCCACTTT.

About this clone itself: The junction does not match germline at one end; this may be a read error. The same CDR3 is also encoded by other DNA sequences in this sample. This chain uses TRBV2 with TRBJ2-5; the D gene could be TRBD1 or TRBD2 (5 bases each). Per germline, CDR1 SNHLY and CDR2 FYNNEI. The CDR3 runs 12 residues. In DNA, the CDR3 is TGTGCCAGCAGTGTTTTCAGGGAGACTCAGTACTTC. It specifies CASSVFRETQYF.

The table lists this clone with a count of one. At one boundary the junction diverges from the germline segment, which might be a read error. The gene calls are TRBV10-2 and TRBJ1-6, with TRBD1 matching 7 bases. CDR1 and CDR2 (germline): WSHSY, SAAADI. CDR3 length equals 14 residues. The CDR3 here is CASTNRDSGSLLHF. The CDR3 DNA is TGCGCCAGCACGAACCGGGACAGTGGCTCACTCCTCCACTTT.

The chain couples TRBV9 to TRBJ2-3; D is unresolved. Deletions cut 0 bases from V and 0 bases from J, with 8 bases between. CDR1 and CDR2 from the germline V gene are SGDLS and YYNGEE. The CDR3 is 15 residues long. The CDR3 loop is CASSVDAVSTDTQYF. CDR3 nucleotides: TGTGCCAGCAGCGTAGATGCTGTCAGCACAGATACGCAGTATTTT.

V is TRBV2 and J is TRBJ2-7, with 7 bases that match TRBD2. Trimming took 9 bases from V and 5 from J; bases not matched to a gene: 13. The germline V gene has CDR1 SNHLY and CDR2 FYNNEI. This CDR3 spans 14 amino acids. CDR3 sequence (DNA): TGTGCCAGTGGAACACTGACTAGCCTGGACGAGCAGTACTTC. Translation gives CASGTLTSLDEQYF.

The rearrangement uses TRBV7-9 and TRBJ1-5; D possibly corresponds to TRBD1 (5 bases). V lost 5 bases and J lost 7, with 15 bases in between. The germline CDR1 and CDR2 sequences are SEHNR and FQNEAQ (reference sequence). The CDR3 has 14 amino acids. The CDR3 coding sequence is TGTGCCAGCAGCAACGCGGGCAGGGCGCAGCCCCAGCATTTT. This sequence encodes CASSNAGRAQPQHF. Drawing the rest from reference TRBV7-9 and TRBJ1-5, the complete variable domain is DTGVSQNPRHKITKRGQNVTFRCDPISEHNRLYWYRQTLGQGPEFLTYFQNEAQLEKSRLLSDRFSAERPKGSFSTLEIQRTEQGDSAMYLCASSNAGRAQPQHFGDGTRLSIL.

The chain is built from TRBV18 and TRBJ2-7; weak D call: TRBD1 (6 bases). The CDR3 is 16 amino acids. The V end was cut by 2 bases, the J end by 0 bases, with 14 bases between. CDR1 is KGHSH and CDR2 is LQKENI in the germline V gene. DNA of the CDR3: TGTGCCAGCTCACCAAACTCAGGGGTAAGCTCCTACGAGCAGTACTTC. Its protein product is CASSPNSGVSSYEQYF.

The chain is built from TRBV6-5 and TRBJ1-5; perhaps TRBD1 as D (5 bases). Germline CDR1 is MNHEY and CDR2 is SVGAGI. The CDR3 extends over 14 amino acids. Between the trimmed V and J ends, which lost 4 bases and 7 bases, there was a span of 14 bases. The CDR3 protein is CASSSRQRGQPQHF. CDR3 DNA: TGTGCCAGCAGTTCAAGACAGAGGGGACAGCCCCAGCATTTT.

This chain connects TRBV5-6 to TRBJ2-1, with D perhaps TRBD2 (5 bases). The CDR3 extends over 18 amino acids. The V end was cut by 2 bases, the J end by 11 bases, with 29 bases between. The germline gives CDR1 SGHDT, CDR2 YYEEEE. The CDR3 nucleotides are TGTGCCAGCAGCTTAGGGAGTGTGAGGGATCCCTTTCGGTGGAAGCAGTTCTTC. It encodes CASSLGSVRDPFRWKQFF.